Listed below are T cell receptor beta chains from one sample, sequenced in a study of Graves' ophthalmopathy and Graves' hyperthyroidism. TCRdb reprocessed the multiplex PCR reads with MiXCR, giving one entry per CDR3 protein. Of hundreds of thousands of distinct CDR3 sequences listed, approximately 21% are singletons. Sequencing was carried out using peripheral blood. The source of these receptors is a woman aged 18-29 years with stable Graves' hyperthyroidism. Some clones in this sample may be carry-over from other donors' samples. Both conserved end residues are part of each CDR3.

j_gene: TRBJ1-5; v_gene: TRBV6-2/TRBV6-3; CDR3aa: CASSNRWRDDQPQHF
j_gene: TRBJ2-7; v_gene: TRBV7-2; CDR3aa: CASSPIAGGPYEQYF
j_gene: TRBJ2-5; v_gene: TRBV20-1; CDR3aa: CSARVWTSVLQETQYF
j_gene: TRBJ2-2; v_gene: TRBV9; CDR3aa: CASSSKGQGSSTGEPFF
j_gene: TRBJ1-1; v_gene: TRBV3-1; CDR3aa: CASSPGGGEAFF
j_gene: TRBJ2-7; v_gene: TRBV10-3; CDR3aa: CAISAGLAGEQYF
j_gene: TRBJ1-5; v_gene: TRBV12-3/TRBV12-4; CDR3aa: CASRTTGNSGPQHF
j_gene: TRBJ1-3; v_gene: TRBV28; CDR3aa: CASRLLTGEHSGNTIYF
j_gene: TRBJ1-1; v_gene: TRBV15; CDR3aa: CATSRESTGGTTEAFF
j_gene: TRBJ2-7; v_gene: TRBV3-1; CDR3aa: CASSQPRTSGRAYEQYF
j_gene: TRBJ2-2; v_gene: TRBV6-1; CDR3aa: CASKGRGRGRGELFF
j_gene: TRBJ2-7; v_gene: TRBV6-1; CDR3aa: CASKGWDRTVAEQYF
j_gene: TRBJ1-1; v_gene: TRBV19; CDR3aa: CASTDRTRTEAFF
j_gene: TRBJ2-4; v_gene: TRBV6-5; CDR3aa: CASSSSSSGGLKNIQYF
j_gene: TRBJ2-7; v_gene: TRBV12-3/TRBV12-4; CDR3aa: CASKQGARYNEQYF
j_gene: TRBJ1-1; v_gene: TRBV20-1; CDR3aa: CSARRDVNTEAFF
j_gene: TRBJ1-5; v_gene: TRBV10-3; CDR3aa: CAISREINQPQHF
j_gene: TRBJ2-2; v_gene: TRBV6-1; CDR3aa: CASSGRADTGELFF
j_gene: TRBJ2-5; v_gene: TRBV20-1; CDR3aa: CSASPRSGRAEETQYF
j_gene: TRBJ2-5; v_gene: TRBV6-1; CDR3aa: CASIRGGGETQYF
j_gene: TRBJ1-2; v_gene: TRBV12-3/TRBV12-4; CDR3aa: CASSLIGVTNYGYTF
j_gene: TRBJ1-2; v_gene: TRBV25-1; CDR3aa: CASSEYGFGTGRENGYSF
j_gene: TRBJ2-3; v_gene: TRBV7-3; CDR3aa: CASSLLGNTDTQYF
j_gene: TRBJ2-5; v_gene: TRBV19; CDR3aa: CASSIMTSETQYF
j_gene: TRBJ1-2; v_gene: TRBV15; CDR3aa: CATSRDRPAGGNYGYTF
j_gene: TRBJ2-2; v_gene: TRBV6-1; CDR3aa: CASSEFTAGDRTGELFF
j_gene: TRBJ2-7; v_gene: TRBV6-1; CDR3aa: CASRSLAGGDYEQYF
j_gene: TRBJ1-5; v_gene: TRBV2; CDR3aa: CASSTRTDASAQHF
j_gene: TRBJ1-1; v_gene: TRBV6-1; CDR3aa: CASSRDRLRTEAFF
j_gene: TRBJ1-1; v_gene: TRBV6-2/TRBV6-3; CDR3aa: CASSYNRGGTEAFF
j_gene: TRBJ1-2; v_gene: TRBV27; CDR3aa: CASTPLGLKSYGYTF
j_gene: TRBJ1-1; v_gene: TRBV20-1; CDR3aa: CSASGASWGTEAFF
j_gene: TRBJ2-5; v_gene: TRBV7-6; CDR3aa: CASSSSRALETKYF
j_gene: TRBJ1-2; v_gene: TRBV6-5; CDR3aa: CASSYTGTGANYGYTF
j_gene: TRBJ2-7; v_gene: TRBV4-1; CDR3aa: CASSPSGQGYEQYF
j_gene: TRBJ2-5; v_gene: TRBV12-3/TRBV12-4; CDR3aa: CASSLSDQKTQYF
j_gene: TRBJ2-5; v_gene: TRBV30; CDR3aa: CAWSQSPWGTGGMQTQYF
j_gene: TRBJ2-5; v_gene: TRBV12-3/TRBV12-4; CDR3aa: CASSLGPSGGQETQYF
j_gene: TRBJ2-3; v_gene: TRBV7-3; CDR3aa: CASSSGQPTDTQYF
j_gene: TRBJ1-6; v_gene: TRBV9; CDR3aa: CASSDGTANNSPLHF
j_gene: TRBJ1-1; v_gene: TRBV27; CDR3aa: CASRILVGNTEAFF
j_gene: TRBJ2-7; v_gene: TRBV12-3/TRBV12-4; CDR3aa: CASTTEGVQYEQYF
j_gene: TRBJ2-7; v_gene: TRBV20-1; CDR3aa: CSARDRLAADPYEQYF
j_gene: TRBJ2-7; v_gene: TRBV7-9; CDR3aa: CASSSRERSYEQYF
j_gene: TRBJ2-7; v_gene: TRBV6-2/TRBV6-3; CDR3aa: CASIQIPGQNFYEQYF
j_gene: TRBJ1-2; v_gene: TRBV6-1; CDR3aa: CASSSNRGNCGYTF